This is a list of T cell receptor beta chains from one sample in a study of blood T cell repertoires in COVID-19. Only in-frame clones appear in the TCRdb table, and some are missing; sequencing was by immunoSEQ multiplex PCR. The sample carries 210,000 or so clones, around 90% recorded once. The sequencing input was peripheral blood. The origin of the receptors is a man aged 35 to 55 with acute or convalescent COVID-19. The conserved cysteine and the conserved F or W are not part of the CDR3 here.

v_call: TRBV5-1
j_call: TRBJ2-1
cdr3_aa: ASSLAGGVSSYNEQF

v_call: TRBV7-6
j_call: TRBJ2-5
cdr3_aa: ASSLGSGTGGSGETQY

v_call: TRBV5-1
j_call: TRBJ2-7
cdr3_aa: ASSWTSTYEQY

v_call: TRBV7-9
j_call: TRBJ2-5
cdr3_aa: ASSLPSQETQY

v_call: TRBV2
j_call: TRBJ2-5
cdr3_aa: ASTPSVVTETQY

v_call: TRBV5-1
j_call: TRBJ2-7
cdr3_aa: ASSFQGTLALEQY

v_call: TRBV29-1
j_call: TRBJ2-4
cdr3_aa: SVYRGDWDIQY

v_call: TRBV5-1
j_call: TRBJ2-1
cdr3_aa: ASSLAGGTYNEQF

v_call: TRBV7-2
j_call: TRBJ1-5
cdr3_aa: ASSFAGGADQPQH

v_call: TRBV5-8
j_call: TRBJ1-1
cdr3_aa: ASSWTGIRNTEAF

v_call: TRBV5-1
j_call: TRBJ1-2
cdr3_aa: ASSSSSSRAGYT

v_call: TRBV7-2
j_call: TRBJ1-4
cdr3_aa: ASSLQGSSEKLF

v_call: TRBV7-2
j_call: TRBJ1-2
cdr3_aa: ASSLGLETGVNYGYT

v_call: TRBV21-1
j_call: TRBJ2-7
cdr3_aa: ASSKVLAGGPYEQY

v_call: TRBV18
j_call: TRBJ2-3
cdr3_aa: ASSPRQGASDTQY

v_call: TRBV6-5
j_call: TRBJ1-5
cdr3_aa: ASRRTGLNQPQH

v_call: TRBV29-1
j_call: TRBJ2-3
cdr3_aa: SVEGQGWPDTQY

v_call: TRBV28
j_call: TRBJ1-4
cdr3_aa: ASSLGGVVGKLF

v_call: TRBV7-2
j_call: TRBJ2-7
cdr3_aa: ASSLGGGYEQY

v_call: TRBV9
j_call: TRBJ2-1
cdr3_aa: ASSKGQGQWV

v_call: TRBV10-3
j_call: TRBJ2-7
cdr3_aa: AISGAGTGNEQY

v_call: TRBV19
j_call: TRBJ2-2
cdr3_aa: ASTQGSGELF

v_call: TRBV6-6
j_call: TRBJ2-1
cdr3_aa: ASSPRDRGSYNEQF

v_call: TRBV7-2
j_call: TRBJ1-1
cdr3_aa: ASSPWTGGTEAF